Following are 21 T cell receptor beta chains from one sample sequenced in a study of STAT5B mutations in CD4+ large granular lymphocyte leukemia. Produced via immunoSEQ multiplex PCR; TCRdb's table is partial and in-frame only. The table lists tens of thousands of clones, about three quarters of them singletons. Sequencing input: CD4+ T cells from blood buffy coats. Receptors were obtained from a human donor in good health.

This chain joins TRBV5-1 and TRBJ1-4; 8 bases map to TRBD1. Germline CDR1 reads SGHRS; CDR2 reads YFSETQ. V shed 5 bases and J 10 bases; nucleotides not matched to a gene: 13. CDR3 length equals 15 residues. Here the CDR3 DNA reads TGCGCCAGCAGGGAAAGGACAGGGAGTGTCGGAAAACTGTTTTTT. Translated, it gives CASRERTGSVGKLFF.

This rearrangement joins TRBV29-1 to TRBJ2-4; tentatively, D is TRBD1 or TRBD2 (6 bases each). The CDR3 runs 15 residues. Germline V gene lookup returns CDR1 SQVTM and CDR2 ANQGSEA. V lost 5 bases and J 3 bases, leaving 17 bases between the germline ends. CDR3 coding DNA: TGCAGCGTTACCACAGGGAGGAGGGACAAAAACATTCAGTACTTC. It specifies CSVTTGRRDKNIQYF. The variable domain in full, with the rest retrieved from reference TRBV29-1 and TRBJ2-4, is SAVISQKPSRDICQRGTSLTIQCQVDSQVTMMFWYRQQPGQSLTLIATANQGSEATYESGFVIDKFPISRPNLTFSTLTVSNMSPEDSSIYLCSVTTGRRDKNIQYFGAGTRLSVL.

The chain uses TRBV10-3 and TRBJ2-7, with D uncertain. Trimming removed 7 bases at V and 0 bases at J, with 16 bases between. The CDR3 length is 15 residues. Germline values: CDR1 ENHRY, CDR2 SYGVKD. The CDR3 spells CAITLGGASSYEQYV. CDR3 coding DNA: TGTGCCATCACCCTGGGTGGTGCTAGCTCCTACGAGCAGTACGTC.

This clone has only a few counts. The V and J genes are TRBV2 and TRBJ1-5; TRBD1 agrees at 7 bases. The germline V gene has CDR1 SNHLY and CDR2 FYNNEI. There are 15 residues in the CDR3. Trimming cost V 6 bases and J 5 bases; bases outside gene matches: 10. The CDR3 region is CASRPTGDWYQPQHF. CDR3 nucleotides: TGTGCCAGCAGACCTACAGGGGATTGGTATCAGCCCCAGCATTTT.

In its sample, this clone was seen a few times. The chain uses TRBV29-1 and TRBJ1-1; no firm D call. V lost 3 bases and J 11 bases, leaving 13 bases between the germline ends. The CDR3 is 11 residues long. Germline V gene lookup returns CDR1 SQVTM and CDR2 ANQGSEA. In DNA, the CDR3 is TGCAGCGTTGATGGACCGCGTGGGGCTTTCTTT. It codes for CSVDGPRGAFF.

This clone was found a few times. The chain recombines TRBV6-6 with TRBJ1-5; D unresolved. This CDR3 region has 13 residues. CDR1 is MNHNY, CDR2 SVGAGI, per germline (reference sequence). V lost 7 bases and J 2 bases, leaving 9 bases between the germline ends. The CDR3 DNA is TGTGCCAGCAAGGCGGAAGGCAATCAGCCCCAGCATTTT. This codes for CASKAEGNQPQHF.

The chain is built from TRBV5-8 and TRBJ1-5, with D possibly TRBD1 on 6 matching bases. V lost 4 bases and J 5 bases, leaving 10 bases between the germline ends. The germline gives CDR1 SGHTS, CDR2 YDEGEE. The CDR3 totals 13 residues. The chain's CDR3 is CASSMNRDQPQHF. The CDR3 DNA reads TGTGCCAGCAGCATGAACAGGGATCAGCCCCAGCATTTT.

A remark on this clone: Sequence at one end of the junction differs from germline and may be a read error. The chain is built from TRBV20-1 and TRBJ1-4; D may be TRBD1 (6 bases). The CDR3 length is 11 residues. CDR1 and CDR2 (germline): DFQATT, SNEGSKA (reference sequence). CDR3 amino acids: CSARLDNGGLF. CDR3 sequence (DNA): TGCAGTGCTAGATTGGACAACGGGGGCCTTTTT.

This clone showed up just a few times. This chain uses TRBV6-1 with TRBJ1-4, with D uncertain. Germline CDR1 reads MNHNS; CDR2 reads SASEGT. Trimming removed 3 bases at V and 8 bases at J, with 16 bases between. The CDR3 extends over 15 amino acids. The CDR3 is CASSETPNSLEKLFF. The CDR3 coding sequence is TGTGCCAGCAGTGAGACCCCTAATTCTTTGGAAAAACTGTTTTTT.

The rearrangement joins TRBV10-3 to TRBJ1-3, with no clear D. The germline V gene has CDR1 ENHRY and CDR2 SYGVKD. The CDR3 is 16 amino acids. With 0 bases removed from V and 3 bases from J, the gap between germline ends came to 12 bases. The CDR3 loop is CAISESDGPFGNTIYF. The CDR3 DNA reads as TGTGCCATCAGTGAGTCGGACGGGCCCTTTGGAAACACCATATATTTT.

This clone has just a few counts. The chain employs TRBV10-3 and TRBJ2-7; D might be TRBD2 (5 bases). The CDR3 length is 13 residues. The V and J ends lost 4 bases and 6 bases respectively, with 13 bases between them. Germline V gives CDR1 ENHRY, CDR2 SYGVKD. The CDR3 sequence is CAISGAAVVEQYF. The DNA of the CDR3 is TGTGCCATCAGTGGCGCAGCGGTGGTCGAGCAGTACTTC.

This chain joins TRBV6-1 and TRBJ2-1; a weak D match, TRBD1 (7 bases). Germline CDR1 MNHNS, CDR2 SASEGT. Trimming took off 6 bases at V and 3 bases at J, with 9 bases between the two ends. This CDR3 has 13 amino acids. CDR3 coding DNA: TGTGCCAGCAGGCAGGGGGGCTACAATGAGCAGTTCTTC. Its translation: CASRQGGYNEQFF.

J is TRBJ2-7 and V is TRBV5-5, with D unclear. Germline CDR1 and CDR2: SGHKS and YYEKEE (reference sequence). Between the trimmed V and J ends, which lost 4 bases and 1 base, there was a span of 6 bases. The CDR3 contains 12 residues. This chain's CDR3 is CASSLPSYEQYV. The CDR3 DNA reads TGTGCCAGCAGCCTCCCATCCTACGAGCAGTACGTC.

The rearrangement links TRBV7-2 to TRBJ2-5; TRBD2 matches at 7 bases. The germline V gene has CDR1 SGHTA and CDR2 FQGNSA. The CDR3 sequence is 15 residues long. The V gene end was trimmed by 2 bases and the J gene end by 5 bases; junction bases not matched to a gene: 8. The CDR3 sequence is CASSLTTSKGETQYF. Here the CDR3 DNA reads TGTGCCAGCAGCTTAACGACTAGCAAGGGGGAGACCCAGTACTTC.

This clone was seen just once. This sequence joins TRBV9 and TRBJ2-6; D unclear. Trimming cost V 3 bases and J 3 bases, with 10 bases left between them. The CDR3 has 15 amino acids. From germline, CDR1 is SGDLS and CDR2 YYNGEE. Here the CDR3 DNA reads TGTGCCAGCAGCGACACTCTAATTGGGGCCAACGTCCTGACTTTC. Protein sequence: CASSDTLIGANVLTF. Supplemented by reference TRBV9 and TRBJ2-6, the full variable domain reads DSGVTQTPKHLITATGQRVTLRCSPRSGDLSVYWYQQSLDQGLQFLIQYYNGEERAKGNILERFSAQQFPDLHSELNLSSLELGDSALYFCASSDTLIGANVLTFGAGSRLTVL.

The rearrangement uses TRBV2 and TRBJ1-1; D is possibly TRBD1 (5 bases). The CDR3 length is 14 residues. Germline lookup yields CDR1 SNHLY and CDR2 FYNNEI. V was cut by 4 bases and J by 4 bases, with 13 bases left in between. Here the CDR3 reads CASSGRDGGTEAFF. CDR3 DNA sequence: TGTGCCAGCAGTGGTAGGGATGGGGGCACTGAAGCTTTCTTT.

This sequence joins TRBV7-8 and TRBJ2-3; D is unclear. The CDR3 is made up of 17 amino acids. CDR1 SGHVS and CDR2 FQNEAQ come from the germline V gene. The V gene lost 0 bases and the J gene lost 4 bases, with 17 bases spanning the gap. The DNA for the CDR3 is TGTGCCAGCAGCTTAGCATCAGTGTGGCCTGGGGCAGATACGCAGTATTTT. Amino acid sequence: CASSLASVWPGADTQYF.

The J gene is TRBJ2-7, the V gene TRBV11-2; the match to TRBD2 covers 7 bases. CDR1 and CDR2 from the germline V gene are SGHAT and FQNNGV. J was trimmed by 2 bases and V by 5 bases; bases with no gene match: 12. This CDR3 comprises 16 residues. The CDR3 reads CASSPPRGGGTYEQYF. DNA of the CDR3: TGTGCCAGCAGCCCCCCCCGAGGCGGGGGAACCTACGAGCAGTACTTC.

This clone was detected a few times. The chain has TRBV6-1 and TRBJ1-5; D not certain. Germline values: CDR1 MNHNS, CDR2 SASEGT. The CDR3 runs 15 residues. V lost 8 bases and J lost 4, with 18 bases in between. This CDR3 reads CASGLAADGNQPQHF. The CDR3 nucleotides read TGTGCCAGCGGCCTAGCTGCGGACGGAAATCAGCCCCAGCATTTT.

This clone was seen a single time. This rearrangement joins TRBV7-2 to TRBJ2-5, with 8 positions matching TRBD2. The J segment lost 9 bases and the V segment lost 4 bases, leaving 19 bases of the junction unmatched. The CDR3 spans 17 residues. Germline-derived CDR1 and CDR2 are SGHTA and FQGNSA. The CDR3 is CASSSRGRSGGPGAQYF. The CDR3 DNA reads as TGTGCCAGCAGCTCCCGGGGGCGAAGCGGGGGCCCGGGGGCCCAGTACTTC.

V and J are TRBV11-2 and TRBJ1-1; D is ambiguous. Germline values: CDR1 SGHAT, CDR2 FQNNGV. The CDR3 extends over 13 amino acids. V was clipped by 3 bases and J by 4 bases, with 9 bases between them. In DNA form, the CDR3 reads TGTGCCAGCAGCTTTGGTTGGGGCACTGAAGCTTTCTTT. Protein sequence: CASSFGWGTEAFF.